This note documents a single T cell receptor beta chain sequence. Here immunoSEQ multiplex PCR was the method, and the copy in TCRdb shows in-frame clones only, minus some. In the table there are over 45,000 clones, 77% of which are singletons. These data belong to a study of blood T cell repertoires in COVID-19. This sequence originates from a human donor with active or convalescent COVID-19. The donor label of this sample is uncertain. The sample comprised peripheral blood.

Written as DNA, the CDR3 is TGTGCCAGCAGCCAAGAGTTCCAGTGTTTTGACGAGCAGTACTTC. As protein: CASSQEFQCFDEQYF. The chain employs TRBV3-1 (or the pseudogene TRBV3-2) and TRBJ2-7; the D is unclear. Trimming pared 0 bases from V and 5 bases from J, leaving 14 bases between. This CDR3 has 15 residues. Germline assignment: CDR1 LGHDT and CDR2 YNNKEL (reference sequence).